These 21 T cell receptor beta chains were all obtained from the same sample, sequenced in a study of blood T cell repertoires in COVID-19. TCRdb's copy holds only in-frame clones and misses some; the assay was immunoSEQ multiplex PCR. The table includes 180,000 or so clones, 80% to 90% detected once. The source material was peripheral blood. Receptors were obtained from a man between 60 and 75 years old with acute or convalescent COVID-19.

V usage is TRBV18 and J usage is TRBJ1-5; D remains ambiguous. The V end was cut by 2 bases, the J end by 5 bases, with 10 bases between. Looked up from germline, CDR1 is KGHSH and CDR2 is LQKENI. This CDR3 spans 14 amino acids. In DNA, the CDR3 is TGTGCCAGCTCACCAAGGAGTTCGGATCAGCCCCAGCATTTT. This gives the protein CASSPRSSDQPQHF.

CDR3 coding DNA: TGCGCCAGCAGCTTTTCTTATGAGCAGTTCTTC. Its translation: CASSFSYEQFF. V usage is TRBV5-1 and J usage is TRBJ2-1, with D uncertain. CDR1 and CDR2 from the germline V gene are SGHRS and YFSETQ. This CDR3 is 11 amino acids long. V gave up 2 bases and J gave up 8 bases, with 5 bases separating them.

The V gene is TRBV28, the J gene TRBJ1-2; 10 bases are a match to TRBD1. Germline CDR1 reads MDHEN; CDR2 reads SYDVKM. The CDR3 sequence is 17 residues long. The V and J ends lost 5 bases and 5 bases, in that order; junction bases with no gene match: 14. This chain's CDR3 is CASSPPGQGMSRYGYTF. CDR3 DNA: TGTGCCAGCAGTCCCCCGGGACAGGGGATGAGTCGGTATGGCTACACCTTC.

The CDR3 region is CASSQARGSGGGQETQYF. The CDR3 DNA follows: TGCGCCAGCAGCCAAGCAAGGGGGAGCGGGGGGGGCCAAGAGACCCAGTACTTC. V gene TRBV4-1 combines with J gene TRBJ2-5; 10 nucleotides line up with TRBD2. Per the germline V gene, CDR1 is MGHRA and CDR2 is YSYEKL. Trimming took 1 base from V and 1 from J; bases not matched to a gene: 9. CDR3 size: 18 residues.

V gene TRBV30 combines with J gene TRBJ1-5; possibly TRBD1 for D (5 bases). There are 15 residues in the CDR3. V was shortened by 2 bases and J by 5 bases, with 16 bases between the two germline ends. CDR1 GTSNPN and CDR2 SVGIG come from the germline V gene (reference sequence). The CDR3 nucleotides read TGTGCCTGGAGTCGGGGGGGGGACTACCATCAGCCCCAGCATTTT. Translated: CAWSRGGDYHQPQHF.

The chain uses TRBV5-1 and TRBJ2-1, with TRBD1 matching over 11 bases. This CDR3 spans 15 amino acids. The trim removed 4 bases at V and 7 bases at J, leaving 7 bases unmatched. The germline CDR1 and CDR2 sequences are SGHRS and YFSETQ. The CDR3 loop reads CASSLRTGGSNEQFF. The CDR3 nucleotides are TGCGCCAGCAGCCTGAGGACAGGGGGCTCAAATGAGCAGTTCTTC.

The J gene is TRBJ2-1, the V gene TRBV7-9; TRBD1 matches 7 bases. V lost 4 bases and J lost 2; bases outside the gene matches: 8. CDR3 length equals 16 residues. Per the germline V gene, CDR1 is SEHNR and CDR2 is FQNEAQ (reference sequence). The CDR3: CASSSKGQSTYNEQFF. For the CDR3, the DNA is TGTGCCAGCAGCTCAAAGGGACAGTCGACCTACAATGAGCAGTTCTTC.

This chain uses TRBV9 with TRBJ2-5; 8 nucleotides agree with TRBD2. After removal of 2 bases from V and 4 bases from J, the junction contained 4 bases not matched to a gene. CDR1 is SGDLS, CDR2 YYNGEE, per germline. CDR3 length: 14 amino acids. The CDR3 sequence: CASSVSGGPETQYF. Here the CDR3 DNA reads TGTGCCAGCAGCGTCTCGGGAGGGCCAGAGACCCAGTACTTC.

The chain is built from TRBV6-5 and TRBJ2-3, with TRBD2 matching over 15 bases. V was clipped by 10 bases and J by 8 bases; unmatched bases: 10. This CDR3 has 15 residues. Germline V lookup: CDR1 MNHEY, CDR2 SVGAGI. This chain's CDR3 is CATGTSGRPLGTQYF. CDR3 nucleotides: TGTGCCACCGGGACTAGCGGGAGGCCCTTGGGTACGCAGTATTTT.

The chain links TRBV7-3 to TRBJ2-2; TRBD2 might be the D (5 bases). Germline assignment: CDR1 SGHTA and CDR2 FQGTGA. The V end lost 2 bases, the J end lost 6 bases, and 16 bases lay between the germline ends. This CDR3 comprises 16 residues. CDR3 bases: TGTGCCAGCAGCTTACCCAGCGGAACGTCCGCCGGGGAGCTGTTTTTT. Translating it yields CASSLPSGTSAGELFF.

The V gene is TRBV5-1, the J gene TRBJ1-1; TRBD1 matches at 7 bases. Germline V gene lookup returns CDR1 SGHRS and CDR2 YFSETQ. This CDR3 is 14 amino acids long. J gave up 6 bases and V 1 base, and 6 bases lay outside the gene matches. The DNA of the CDR3 is TGCGCCAGCAGCTTGAACAGGGGTGATGCTGAAGCTTTCTTT. This translates into CASSLNRGDAEAFF.

This clone was counted between two and nine times. The rearrangement joins TRBV27 to TRBJ2-7, with 8 nucleotides matching TRBD2. The CDR3 spans 15 residues. With 2 bases clipped from V and 2 bases from J, the junction kept 5 bases outside the gene matches. The germline CDR1 and CDR2 sequences are MNHEY and SMNVEV (reference sequence). The chain's CDR3 is CASSLGGRITYEQYF. The CDR3 DNA reads as TGTGCCAGCAGTTTAGGCGGGAGGATCACCTACGAGCAGTACTTC.

This chain uses TRBV19 with TRBJ1-1; D is unresolved. Per germline, CDR1 LNHDA and CDR2 SQIVND (reference sequence). CDR3 length: 13 residues. V was trimmed by 5 bases and J by 1 base, leaving 8 bases between them. This CDR3 is CASSLSGNTEAFF. Written as DNA, the CDR3 is TGTGCCAGTAGTTTGTCAGGGAACACTGAAGCTTTCTTT.

V gene TRBV11-2 combines with J gene TRBJ1-1; the match to TRBD1 covers 11 bases. The CDR3 sequence is 15 residues long. Per germline, CDR1 SGHAT and CDR2 FQNNGV. V lost 1 base and J lost 5; bases outside the gene matches: 3. The CDR3 nucleotides are TGTGCCAGCAGCTTAGTGGGACAGGGGGTGACTGAAGCTTTCTTT. It translates to CASSLVGQGVTEAFF.

The chain is built from TRBV18 and TRBJ1-1, with 9 bases identical to TRBD1. There are 16 residues in the CDR3. The junction had 8 bases not matched to a gene; V was cut back by 2 bases and J by 4 bases. CDR1 is KGHSH and CDR2 is LQKENI in the germline V gene. The CDR3 reads CASSPITGGWGTEAFF. The CDR3 DNA reads as TGTGCCAGCTCACCAATAACAGGGGGCTGGGGCACTGAAGCTTTCTTT.

The chain employs TRBV19 and TRBJ1-6; D is unclear. The CDR3 loop spans 16 amino acids. Germline assignment: CDR1 LNHDA and CDR2 SQIVND (reference sequence). V was pared by 6 bases and J by 6 bases, with 18 bases between. CDR3 sequence: CASSSPGGQINSPLHF. The CDR3 DNA follows: TGTGCCAGTAGCTCTCCTGGTGGGCAGATTAATTCACCCCTCCACTTT.

The genes are TRBV10-3 and TRBJ2-7, with D unclear. Deletions cut 0 bases from V and 6 bases from J, with 9 bases between. Looked up from germline, CDR1 is ENHRY and CDR2 is SYGVKD. CDR3 size: 13 residues. This CDR3 is CAISESRFAEQYF. The CDR3 DNA sequence: TGTGCCATCAGTGAGTCGCGCTTCGCCGAGCAGTACTTC.

This chain links TRBV7-9 with TRBJ1-1; 11 positions agree with TRBD1. CDR3 size: 14 residues. Germline assignment: CDR1 SEHNR and CDR2 FQNEAQ (reference sequence). The V gene end was trimmed by 5 bases and the J gene end by 4 bases; junction bases not matched to a gene: 3. CDR3 DNA sequence: TGTGCCAGCAGCCTAGGACAGGGGGCCACTGAAGCTTTCTTT. It codes for CASSLGQGATEAFF.

This CDR3 reads CASSYQGRLMNTEAFF. The CDR3 region has the DNA TGTGCCAGCAGTTACCAGGGCCGACTCATGAACACTGAAGCTTTCTTT. The chain combines TRBV27 with TRBJ1-1; tentatively, D is TRBD1 (5 bases). Germline V gene lookup returns CDR1 MNHEY and CDR2 SMNVEV (reference sequence). Trimming left V 4 bases short and J 0 bases short, with 15 bases between. This CDR3 is 16 amino acids long.

The chain joins TRBV18 to TRBJ1-1, with a possible D match to TRBD1 (6 bases). The V gene lost 3 bases and the J gene lost 5 bases, with 16 bases spanning the gap. The CDR3 runs 15 residues. Germline-derived CDR1 and CDR2 are KGHSH and LQKENI. CDR3 in DNA: TGTGCCAGCTCACCCAATTCCCCTCAGGGGACTGAAGCTTTCTTT. It codes for CASSPNSPQGTEAFF.

The V gene is TRBV7-9, the J gene TRBJ2-1; TRBD2 aligns across 11 bases. The J segment lost 9 bases and the V segment lost 5 bases, leaving 12 bases of the junction unmatched. The CDR3 is made up of 16 amino acids. Germline lookup yields CDR1 SEHNR and CDR2 FQNEAQ (reference sequence). The CDR3 sequence is CASSPTLAGGQSEQFF. The DNA for the CDR3 is TGTGCCAGCAGCCCTACTCTAGCGGGAGGTCAGAGTGAGCAGTTCTTC.